The 24 T cell receptor beta chains reported below all come from one sample, sequenced in a study of blood T cell repertoires in COVID-19. The method was immunoSEQ multiplex PCR; TCRdb's version includes in-frame clones alone and lacks a portion of them. The sample includes roughly 120,000 clones, 80% of them seen just once. Sequences were obtained from peripheral blood. These receptors were taken from a man in his 70s with acute or convalescent COVID-19.

This clone is a singleton in its sample. The CDR3 region has the DNA TGTGCCAGCAGCGGCCAGGGGGCTGGAAACACCATATATTTT. Amino acids: CASSGQGAGNTIYF. The V call is TRBV5-4, the J call TRBJ1-3; TRBD1 matches 7 bases. The CDR3 extends over 14 amino acids. Trimming removed 4 bases from V and 2 bases from J; junction bases left unmatched: 3. The germline CDR1 and CDR2 sequences are SGHNT and YYREEE (reference sequence).

The chain uses TRBV5-6 and TRBJ1-4; possible D gene TRBD1, 5 bases. With 0 bases removed from V and 6 bases from J, the gap between germline ends came to 6 bases. Germline CDR1 reads SGHDT; CDR2 reads YYEEEE. There are 13 residues in the CDR3. CDR3: CASSLEGDEKLFF. The CDR3 DNA reads as TGTGCCAGCAGCTTGGAAGGGGATGAAAAACTGTTTTTT. Complete variable domain (other parts from reference TRBV5-6 and TRBJ1-4): DAGVTQSPTHLIKTRGQQVTLRCSPKSGHDTVSWYQQALGQGPQFIFQYYEEEERQRGNFPDRFSGHQFPNYSSELNVNALLLGDSALYLCASSLEGDEKLFFGSGTQLSVL.

The gene calls are TRBV27 and TRBJ1-1; 10 bases line up with TRBD1. Unmatched junction bases numbered 9, after V lost 4 bases and J lost 4 bases. Per the germline V gene, CDR1 is MNHEY and CDR2 is SMNVEV (reference sequence). This CDR3 spans 16 amino acids. CDR3 sequence: CASSSDRGLVGTEAFF. The CDR3, as DNA: TGTGCCAGCAGTTCCGACAGGGGGCTTGTCGGCACTGAAGCTTTCTTT.

The rearrangement joins TRBV4-2 to TRBJ1-5, with 7 bases identical to TRBD1. CDR1 is LGHNA, CDR2 YNFKEQ, per germline. J gave up 0 bases and V 1 base, and 6 bases lay outside the gene matches. The CDR3 extends over 17 amino acids. The CDR3 region is CASSQGQGLYSNQPQHF. In nucleotides, the CDR3 is TGTGCCAGCAGCCAAGGACAGGGCCTCTATAGCAATCAGCCCCAGCATTTT.

Only a few counts were recorded for this clone. The V call is TRBV5-4, the J call TRBJ2-7, with 8 bases lining up with TRBD1. The junction had 3 bases not matched to a gene; V was cut back by 2 bases and J by 2 bases. CDR1 and CDR2 from the germline V gene are SGHNT and YYREEE (reference sequence). The CDR3 sequence is 14 residues long. The DNA for the CDR3 is TGTGCCAGCAGCTTCCAGGGGGCAACCTACGAGCAGTACTTC. Its translation is CASSFQGATYEQYF. Supplemented by reference TRBV5-4 and TRBJ2-7, the full variable domain reads ETGVTQSPTHLIKTRGQQVTLRCSSQSGHNTVSWYQQALGQGPQFIFQYYREEENGRGNFPPRFSGLQFPNYSSELNVNALELDDSALYLCASSFQGATYEQYFGPGTRLTVT.

The chain employs TRBV3-1 (or the pseudogene TRBV3-2) and TRBJ2-7, with D unclear. Germline CDR1 is LGHDT and CDR2 is YNNKEL (reference sequence). Trimming took off 3 bases at V and 4 bases at J, with 7 bases between the two ends. The length of the CDR3 is 12 residues. For the CDR3, the DNA is TGTGCCAGCAGCCATTCAGATTACGAGCAGTACTTC. It specifies CASSHSDYEQYF.

The chain uses TRBV28 and TRBJ1-5, with TRBD1 matching 7 bases. CDR3 length: 14 amino acids. CDR1 and CDR2 from the germline V gene are MDHEN and SYDVKM. Unmatched junction bases numbered 8, after V lost 5 bases and J lost 7 bases. In nucleotides, the CDR3 is TGTGCCAGCAGTGGACAGGCTTTTGGGCAGCCCCAGCATTTT. This sequence encodes CASSGQAFGQPQHF.

V usage is TRBV18 and J usage is TRBJ1-3; 7 bases agree with TRBD1. CDR1 and CDR2 from the germline V gene are KGHSH and LQKENI. This CDR3 spans 16 amino acids. V lost 6 bases, J lost 0 bases, and 8 bases stayed unmatched. Here the CDR3 DNA reads TGTGCCAGCTCCGGACAGGACGGGCACTCTGGAAACACCATATATTTT. Its translation: CASSGQDGHSGNTIYF.

The J gene is TRBJ2-5, the V gene TRBV7-9; the D gene is possibly TRBD2 (5 bases). V lost 5 bases, J lost 4 bases, and 26 bases lay in between. The CDR3 has 18 residues. Germline CDR1 and CDR2: SEHNR and FQNEAQ (reference sequence). CDR3 sequence: CASSHPATRLTSRETQYF. The CDR3 nucleotides read TGTGCCAGCAGCCACCCCGCGACGAGACTAACCTCACGAGAGACCCAGTACTTC.

The rearrangement uses TRBV5-6 and TRBJ2-7; TRBD2 matches 10 bases. The germline gives CDR1 SGHDT, CDR2 YYEEEE. The CDR3 length is 15 residues. The J segment lost 3 bases and the V segment lost 3 bases, leaving 6 bases of the junction unmatched. The CDR3 loop is CASSYTSGAYYEQYF. Written as DNA, the CDR3 is TGTGCCAGCAGCTACACTAGCGGGGCATACTACGAGCAGTACTTC.

The chain is built from TRBV18 and TRBJ1-5, with 8 bases that match TRBD1. This CDR3 is built from 17 residues. The V gene end was trimmed by 3 bases and the J gene end by 1 base; junction bases not matched to a gene: 8. Germline CDR1 and CDR2: KGHSH and LQKENI. CDR3: CASSPGQGARSNQPQHF. The CDR3, as DNA: TGTGCCAGCTCACCTGGGCAGGGGGCGAGGAGCAATCAGCCCCAGCATTTT.

V gene TRBV5-6 combines with J gene TRBJ1-2; 7 nucleotides line up with TRBD1. V shed 3 bases, J shed 0 bases, and the junction held 5 bases outside the gene matches. CDR1 is SGHDT and CDR2 is YYEEEE in the germline V gene. The CDR3 consists of 15 residues. CDR3 DNA sequence: TGTGCCAGCAGCTCGACGACAGGGACTAACTATGGCTACACCTTC. It encodes CASSSTTGTNYGYTF.

This rearrangement joins TRBV3-1 (or the pseudogene TRBV3-2) to TRBJ1-2, with a tentative D call TRBD1 (5 bases). Germline V gives CDR1 LGHDT, CDR2 YNNKEL (reference sequence). V lost 6 bases, J lost 7 bases, and 18 bases lay in between. CDR3 length: 14 amino acids. In DNA form, the CDR3 reads TGTGCCAGCAGTCTGGAAACAAAGACAGCTGGCTACACCTTC. This encodes CASSLETKTAGYTF.

The rearrangement links TRBV30 to TRBJ1-5; D gene uncertain. The CDR3 covers 14 residues. Per germline, CDR1 GTSNPN and CDR2 SVGIG (reference sequence). V was shortened by 7 bases and J by 2 bases, with 15 bases between the two germline ends. The CDR3 sequence: CASAGGMGNQPQHF. CDR3 DNA: TGTGCCTCCGCCGGAGGAATGGGCAATCAGCCCCAGCATTTT.

This sequence joins TRBV6-5 and TRBJ1-5; 10 bases fit TRBD1. The V gene's germline CDR1 is MNHEY and CDR2 SVGAGI. The CDR3 covers 15 residues. J gave up 3 bases and V 7 bases, and 6 bases lay outside the gene matches. CDR3 DNA sequence: TGTGCCAGCATACCGACAGGGGGCTTCAATCAGCCCCAGCATTTT. Translating gives CASIPTGGFNQPQHF.

The J gene is TRBJ2-7, the V gene TRBV4-1; 12 nucleotides match TRBD2. The V and J ends lost 1 base and 2 bases, in that order; junction bases with no gene match: 6. Germline CDR1 and CDR2: MGHRA and YSYEKL. This CDR3 has 17 residues. CDR3 residues: CASSQGRRTSGAYEQYF. CDR3 sequence (DNA): TGCGCCAGCAGCCAAGGCAGGAGGACTAGCGGGGCCTACGAGCAGTACTTC.

This chain uses TRBV19 with TRBJ1-3; D uncertain. This CDR3 has 13 amino acids. CDR1 is LNHDA, CDR2 SQIVND, per germline (reference sequence). Trimming cost V 3 bases and J 3 bases, with 6 bases left between them. The CDR3 protein is CASSIEHGNTIYF. The DNA for the CDR3 is TGTGCCAGTAGTATTGAACATGGAAACACCATATATTTT.

The J gene is TRBJ1-6, the V gene TRBV6-2 or TRBV6-3; D uncertain. The germline V and J ends were trimmed by 4 bases and 10 bases, with 17 bases remaining between them. CDR1 is MNHEY and CDR2 is SVGEGT in the germline V gene. The CDR3 totals 15 residues. CDR3 region: CASSSRDPGRSPLHF. CDR3 DNA: TGTGCCAGCAGTTCCCGGGATCCCGGCCGGTCACCCCTCCACTTT.

This clone showed up just a few times. This chain connects TRBV27 to TRBJ1-5, with 9 bases that match TRBD1. Germline V lookup: CDR1 MNHEY, CDR2 SMNVEV (reference sequence). This CDR3 has 21 amino acids. Unmatched junction bases numbered 21, after V lost 6 bases and J lost 0 bases. CDR3 region: CASSPTRTGTGRVYSNQPQHF. The CDR3 DNA reads as TGTGCCAGCAGCCCCACAAGGACCGGGACAGGGAGGGTCTATAGCAATCAGCCCCAGCATTTT.

This chain uses TRBV5-1 with TRBJ1-1; 12 nucleotides align to TRBD1. Trimming took 5 bases from V and 6 from J; bases not matched to a gene: 11. Per the germline V gene, CDR1 is SGHRS and CDR2 is YFSETQ. The CDR3 length is 16 residues. The CDR3 here is CASRRGQGAQSPEAFF. DNA for the CDR3: TGCGCCAGCAGACGGGGACAGGGGGCTCAGAGCCCTGAAGCTTTCTTT.

The chain employs TRBV5-1 and TRBJ1-1; 7 bases line up with TRBD1. The CDR3 loop spans 14 amino acids. J was trimmed by 4 bases and V by 0 bases; bases with no gene match: 3. Germline values: CDR1 SGHRS, CDR2 YFSETQ. CDR3 in amino acids: CASSLGYRGTEAFF. In DNA form, the CDR3 reads TGCGCCAGCAGCTTGGGATACAGGGGCACTGAAGCTTTCTTT.

The chain employs TRBV4-1 and TRBJ2-6; TRBD1 aligns across 7 bases. CDR1 MGHRA and CDR2 YSYEKL come from the germline V gene. Trimming at V came to 3 bases and at J to 2 bases, leaving 7 bases not matched to a gene. The CDR3 sequence is 17 residues long. CDR3: CASSQGQFLPGANVLTF. The CDR3 DNA reads TGCGCCAGCAGCCAGGGACAGTTCCTCCCTGGGGCCAACGTCCTGACTTTC.

V gene TRBV5-1 combines with J gene TRBJ2-1; TRBD2 aligns across 8 bases. The J segment lost 6 bases and the V segment lost 0 bases, leaving 11 bases of the junction unmatched. Germline V gives CDR1 SGHRS, CDR2 YFSETQ. The CDR3 contains 17 residues. CDR3: CASSLAGWAGGSNEQFF. CDR3 sequence (DNA): TGCGCCAGCAGCTTGGCGGGCTGGGCGGGGGGATCCAATGAGCAGTTCTTC.

The count of this clone is one. This chain connects TRBV19 to TRBJ2-1; TRBD1 agrees at 8 bases. The CDR3 is made up of 14 amino acids. The ends lost 7 bases at V and 5 bases at J; junction bases unmatched: 7. CDR1 and CDR2 from the germline V gene are LNHDA and SQIVND (reference sequence). CDR3 sequence: CASTNRGDNNEQFF. For the CDR3, the DNA is TGTGCCAGTACGAACAGGGGGGATAACAATGAGCAGTTCTTC.